The 27 T cell receptor beta chains below were found in one sample sequenced in a study of tissue T cells after allogeneic stem cell transplantation. Assay: immunoSEQ multiplex PCR; the TCRdb copy retains only in-frame clones and omits some. The data hold around 2,500 clones, with roughly 72% observed a single time. This research-autopsy study prospectively enrolled adult allogeneic hematopoietic cell transplant recipients with steroid-refractory graft-versus-host disease. Sequencing used colon tissue, obtained at autopsy. The receptors come from an older male patient with steroid-refractory graft-versus-host disease after an allogeneic stem cell transplant. These T cells may partly come from the graft donor.

This chain uses TRBV6-2 or TRBV6-3 with TRBJ2-2; 9 bases are shared with TRBD1. Per germline, CDR1 MNHEY and CDR2 SVGEGT. The CDR3 runs to 14 residues. The V segment lost 2 bases and the J segment 7 bases; nucleotides outside the gene matches: 2. CDR3 sequence: CASSYGTGNGELFF. The CDR3 nucleotides read TGTGCCAGCAGTTACGGGACAGGGAACGGGGAGCTGTTTTTT.

V usage is TRBV2 and J usage is TRBJ2-3; a possible D gene is TRBD1 (5 bases). Trimming stripped 4 bases from V and 2 bases from J, with 13 bases between. From germline, CDR1 is SNHLY and CDR2 FYNNEI. The CDR3 has 15 residues. The CDR3 coding sequence is TGTGCCAGCAGTGGACGGATGGGGCCCACAGATACGCAGTATTTT. Amino acid sequence: CASSGRMGPTDTQYF.

V is TRBV6-5 and J is TRBJ1-4, with TRBD1 as a possible D gene (5 bases). The ends were cut back, 8 bases at V and 6 bases at J, with 16 bases in the middle. The CDR3 is 14 amino acids. Germline V gene sequence: CDR1 MNHEY, CDR2 SVGAGI. The DNA for the CDR3 is TGTGCCAGCTCGGCGTCCGGGGGTTATGAAAAACTGTTTTTT. Protein sequence: CASSASGGYEKLFF.

J is TRBJ1-6 and V is TRBV2; possibly TRBD1 for D (5 bases). Per germline, CDR1 SNHLY and CDR2 FYNNEI. CDR3 length equals 14 residues. The V end lost 8 bases, the J end lost 7 bases, and 15 bases lay between the germline ends. The CDR3 here is CASAPRDPNSPLHF. CDR3 nucleotides: TGTGCCAGCGCCCCCCGGGACCCCAATTCACCCCTCCACTTT.

V usage is TRBV28 and J usage is TRBJ1-1, with no clear D. Germline V lookup: CDR1 MDHEN, CDR2 SYDVKM. This CDR3 region has 14 residues. Trimming removed 5 bases at V and 0 bases at J, with 10 bases between. The CDR3 bases are TGTGCCAGCAGTCGCACAAGAATGAACACTGAAGCTTTCTTT. It codes for CASSRTRMNTEAFF.

The V call is TRBV19, the J call TRBJ1-2; maybe TRBD1 (5 bases). Per the germline V gene, CDR1 is LNHDA and CDR2 is SQIVND (reference sequence). This CDR3 is 13 amino acids long. Between the trimmed V and J ends, which lost 4 bases and 8 bases, there was a span of 14 bases. The CDR3 region is CASSSPQGRGYTF. The CDR3 DNA is TGTGCCAGTAGTAGCCCCCAGGGACGGGGCTACACCTTC. The variable domain in full, completed from reference TRBV19 and TRBJ1-2, reads DGGITQSPKYLFRKEGQNVTLSCEQNLNHDAMYWYRQDPGQGLRLIYYSQIVNDFQKGDIAEGYSVSREKKESFPLTVTSAQKNPTAFYLCASSSPQGRGYTFGSGTRLTVV.

V gene TRBV5-1 combines with J gene TRBJ2-5; no clear D gene. The CDR3 contains 12 residues. The V and J ends lost 3 bases and 1 base respectively, with 4 bases between them. Germline-derived CDR1 and CDR2 are SGHRS and YFSETQ. The CDR3 loop is CASSYSQETQYF. CDR3 nucleotide sequence: TGCGCCAGCAGCTATTCCCAAGAGACCCAGTACTTC.

This clone was seen more than once but under ten times. The chain links TRBV18 to TRBJ1-2; TRBD1 might be the D (6 bases). This CDR3 has 15 residues. The V end lost 3 bases, the J end lost 3 bases, and 14 bases lay between the germline ends. Germline lookup yields CDR1 KGHSH and CDR2 LQKENI. The CDR3 protein is CASSPGGLRDYGYTF. CDR3 nucleotides: TGTGCCAGCTCACCGGGGGGGCTGCGGGACTATGGCTACACCTTC.

The chain couples TRBV27 to TRBJ1-6, with D unclear. Germline V lookup: CDR1 MNHEY, CDR2 SMNVEV (reference sequence). This CDR3 is 12 amino acids long. V was pared by 3 bases and J by 7 bases, with 4 bases between. DNA of the CDR3: TGTGCCAGCAGTTTCCTCAATTCACCCCTCCACTTT. Encoded protein: CASSFLNSPLHF.

The V call is TRBV7-3, the J call TRBJ2-2, with D possibly matching TRBD1 (6 bases). The CDR3 runs to 15 residues. The V and J ends lost 5 bases and 2 bases respectively, with 12 bases between them. Germline V gives CDR1 SGHTA, CDR2 FQGTGA. CDR3 nucleotides: TGTGCCAGCAGCCGAGGGGGACACAACACCGGGGAGCTGTTTTTT. Amino acid sequence: CASSRGGHNTGELFF.

The table lists this clone with a count of one. This sequence joins TRBV4-1 and TRBJ2-3, with D perhaps TRBD1 (7 bases). Per germline, CDR1 MGHRA and CDR2 YSYEKL. The CDR3 contains 16 residues. V was shortened by 4 bases and J by 6 bases, with 20 bases between the two germline ends. Here the CDR3 reads CASSPQRAGGRDTQYF. CDR3 in DNA: TGCGCCAGCAGCCCTCAGCGGGCAGGGGGGAGGGATACGCAGTATTTT.

The V call is TRBV5-4, the J call TRBJ1-1; a possible D gene is TRBD1 (5 bases). CDR3 length equals 16 residues. In germline, CDR1 is SGHNT, CDR2 YYREEE (reference sequence). The V and J ends lost 6 bases and 6 bases respectively, with 24 bases between them. The CDR3 coding sequence is TGTGCCAGCACCCCTGACGGATTCGGGGGAGTTGCTGAAGCTTTCTTT. Its protein is CASTPDGFGGVAEAFF. Together with reference TRBV5-4 and TRBJ1-1, the CDR3 gives the full variable domain: ETGVTQSPTHLIKTRGQQVTLRCSSQSGHNTVSWYQQALGQGPQFIFQYYREEENGRGNFPPRFSGLQFPNYSSELNVNALELDDSALYLCASTPDGFGGVAEAFFGQGTRLTVV.

This clone was seen a single time. CDR3 coding DNA: TGTGCCAGCTCACCTGAGGAGACCGTACGGAACACTGAAGCTTTCTTT. Translation: CASSPEETVRNTEAFF. This chain connects TRBV18 to TRBJ1-1; no definite D call. V gave up 3 bases and J gave up 1 base, with 15 bases separating them. Per germline, CDR1 KGHSH and CDR2 LQKENI. The length of the CDR3 is 16 residues. Supplemented by reference TRBV18 and TRBJ1-1, the full variable domain reads NAGVMQNPRHLVRRRGQEARLRCSPMKGHSHVYWYRQLPEEGLKFMVYLQKENIIDESGMPKERFSAEFPKEGPSILRIQQVVRGDSAAYFCASSPEETVRNTEAFFGQGTRLTVV.

The rearrangement uses TRBV30 and TRBJ1-2; 8 bases align to TRBD1. This CDR3 is built from 16 residues. Unmatched junction bases numbered 16, after V lost 3 bases and J lost 7 bases. Germline-derived CDR1 and CDR2 are GTSNPN and SVGIG (reference sequence). The CDR3 DNA reads TGTGCCTGGAGCCCCTCTGCAGGACAGGGAGAGCGTGGCTACACCTTC. Its protein is CAWSPSAGQGERGYTF.

The chain carries TRBV5-1 and TRBJ2-7; possibly TRBD1 for D (6 bases). The length of the CDR3 is 14 residues. Trimming took 3 bases from V and 5 from J, leaving 15 bases between them. The germline gives CDR1 SGHRS, CDR2 YFSETQ. CDR3 DNA sequence: TGCGCCAGCAGCTATACAACAGGGTCCAACGAGCAGTACTTC. Amino acid sequence: CASSYTTGSNEQYF.

This sequence joins TRBV6-4 and TRBJ2-3, with 8 bases fitting TRBD2. Germline V gene sequence: CDR1 MRHNA, CDR2 SNTAGT. J lost 5 bases, V lost 4 bases, and 5 bases had no gene match. The CDR3 covers 14 residues. The CDR3 loop reads CASSVAAGVDTQYF. The CDR3 DNA reads TGTGCCAGCAGTGTCGCAGCGGGGGTAGATACGCAGTATTTT.

The J gene is TRBJ1-2, the V gene TRBV5-1; 7 nucleotides align to TRBD1. With V trimmed by 4 bases and J by 5 bases, 14 bases remained unmatched. CDR1 is SGHRS, CDR2 YFSETQ, per germline. The CDR3 covers 16 residues. Written as DNA, the CDR3 is TGCGCCAGCAGCCCACGACAGGGAGGTTCTTCATATGGCTACACCTTC. Protein product: CASSPRQGGSSYGYTF.

The CDR3 bases are TGTGCCAGCAGCCATCAGGGGGGGCTAGCCAAAAACATTCAGTACTTC. Translation: CASSHQGGLAKNIQYF. V usage is TRBV7-9 and J usage is TRBJ2-4; D tentatively fits TRBD1 or TRBD2 (7 bases each). This CDR3 comprises 16 residues. Deletions cut 5 bases from V and 0 bases from J, with 14 bases between. Germline CDR1 reads SEHNR; CDR2 reads FQNEAQ (reference sequence). The variable domain in full, with the rest retrieved from reference TRBV7-9 and TRBJ2-4, is DTGVSQNPRHKITKRGQNVTFRCDPISEHNRLYWYRQTLGQGPEFLTYFQNEAQLEKSRLLSDRFSAERPKGSFSTLEIQRTEQGDSAMYLCASSHQGGLAKNIQYFGAGTRLSVL.

The genes are TRBV29-1 and TRBJ1-5; D perhaps matches TRBD1 (5 bases). CDR3 length equals 13 residues. Germline CDR1 reads SQVTM; CDR2 reads ANQGSEA. Trimming left V 4 bases short and J 4 bases short, with 11 bases between. DNA for the CDR3: TGCAGCGTTGTTTGGGGCGGGAATCAGCCCCAGCATTTT. This encodes CSVVWGGNQPQHF.

The CDR3 protein is CASSTRQGEGYTF. The CDR3 DNA follows: TGTGCCAGCTCAACTCGACAGGGGGAGGGCTACACCTTC. The chain carries TRBV18 and TRBJ1-2; 9 nucleotides match TRBD1. V trimming: 5 bases; J trimming: 8 bases; junction bases outside the gene matches: 6. The CDR3 consists of 13 residues. CDR1 and CDR2 from the germline V gene are KGHSH and LQKENI.

The chain employs TRBV7-2 and TRBJ2-2; TRBD2 matches at 9 bases. The CDR3 contains 17 residues. Germline lookup yields CDR1 SGHTA and CDR2 FQGNSA. The ends lost 3 bases at V and 7 bases at J; junction bases unmatched: 12. CDR3 sequence (DNA): TGTGCCAGCAGCTTCGCGGGGCGGGGGGGCCCCGGCGGGGAGCTGTTTTTT. As protein: CASSFAGRGGPGGELFF.

This chain connects TRBV7-2 to TRBJ1-5; the D is unclear. V gave up 1 base and J gave up 7 bases, with 8 bases separating them. CDR3 size: 13 residues. CDR1 and CDR2 from the germline V gene are SGHTA and FQGNSA. The CDR3 protein is CASSLDPGQPQHF. The CDR3 DNA follows: TGTGCCAGCAGCTTAGACCCGGGACAGCCCCAGCATTTT.

V usage is TRBV12-3 or TRBV12-4 and J usage is TRBJ1-2; D gene ambiguous. The CDR3 spans 12 residues. V shed 6 bases and J shed 7 bases, with 12 bases lying between them. In DNA form, the CDR3 reads TGTGCCAGCAGGGAGACGGTGGGTGGCTACACCTTC. It codes for CASRETVGGYTF.

This chain connects TRBV28 to TRBJ1-6; D is ambiguous. Germline loops: CDR1 MDHEN, CDR2 SYDVKM. Deletions cut 5 bases from V and 11 bases from J, with 10 bases between. The CDR3 contains 12 residues. CDR3 sequence: CASSDPSTPLHF. The CDR3 DNA reads TGTGCCAGCAGTGATCCTTCCACACCCCTCCACTTT.

The chain couples TRBV2 to TRBJ1-2, with D perhaps matching TRBD1 (6 bases). CDR3 length: 12 residues. Trimming left V 4 bases short and J 6 bases short, with 9 bases between. Germline-derived CDR1 and CDR2 are SNHLY and FYNNEI. CDR3 in amino acids: CASSVQGNGYTF. The CDR3 DNA follows: TGTGCCAGCAGTGTGCAGGGGAATGGCTACACCTTC. Filled out from reference TRBV2 and TRBJ1-2, the complete variable domain reads EPEVTQTPSHQVTQMGQEVILRCVPISNHLYFYWYRQILGQKVEFLVSFYNNEISEKSEIFDDQFSVERPDGSNFTLKIRSTKLEDSAMYFCASSVQGNGYTFGSGTRLTVV.

The chain uses TRBV7-9 and TRBJ1-6; D remains ambiguous. Trimming took 5 bases from V and 3 from J, leaving 17 bases between them. Germline assignment: CDR1 SEHNR and CDR2 FQNEAQ (reference sequence). The CDR3 runs 17 residues. This CDR3 reads CASSLGGPTSYNSPLHF. The CDR3 bases are TGTGCCAGCAGCCTTGGAGGGCCAACCAGCTATAATTCACCCCTCCACTTT.

The chain's CDR3 is CASSLGQGGETQYF. In nucleotides, the CDR3 is TGCGCCAGCAGCTTGGGGCAGGGGGGAGAGACCCAGTACTTC. The J gene is TRBJ2-5, the V gene TRBV5-1, with D possibly being TRBD1 (7 bases). Trimming took 0 bases from V and 4 from J, leaving 10 bases between them. This CDR3 region has 14 residues. Germline V gene data show CDR1 as SGHRS and CDR2 as YFSETQ.